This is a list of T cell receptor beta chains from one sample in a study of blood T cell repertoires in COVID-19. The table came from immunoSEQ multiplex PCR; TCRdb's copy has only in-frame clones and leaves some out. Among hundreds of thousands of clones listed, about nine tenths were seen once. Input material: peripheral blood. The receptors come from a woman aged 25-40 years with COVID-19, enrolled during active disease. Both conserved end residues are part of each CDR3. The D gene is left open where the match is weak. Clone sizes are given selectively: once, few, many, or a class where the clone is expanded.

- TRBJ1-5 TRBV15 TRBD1 TGTGCCACCAGCCGGCGGGACAGGGGCAATCAGCCCCAGCATTTT CATSRRDRGNQPQHF
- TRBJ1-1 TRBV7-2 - TGTGCCAGCAGCTACGGGCCCCTGGGGGCTGACACTGAAGCTTTCTTT CASSYGPLGADTEAFF
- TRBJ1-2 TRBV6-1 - TGTGCCAGCAGTGAAGAACCACAGGGTTATAGGGGCTACACCTTC CASSEEPQGYRGYTF
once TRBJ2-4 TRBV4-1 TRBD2 TGCGCCAGCAGCCAAGGACTAGCGGGGGGGAAAGCCAAAAACATTCAGTACTTC CASSQGLAGGKAKNIQYF
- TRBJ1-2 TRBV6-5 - TGTGCCAGCACTCACCCCCGGGGGGCAAGGGGCTACACCTTC CASTHPRGARGYTF
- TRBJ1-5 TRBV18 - TGTGCCAGCTCACCACCGTTGGGAGGTCAGCCCCAGCATTTT CASSPPLGGQPQHF
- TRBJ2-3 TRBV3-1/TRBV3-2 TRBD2 TGTGCCAGCAGCCAAGTAGCGGGGGTTTGGACGCAGTATTTT CASSQVAGVWTQYF
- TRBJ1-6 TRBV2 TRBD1 TGTGCCAGCAGAGCTACAGGGGCCGGTAATTCACCCCTCCACTTT CASRATGAGNSPLHF
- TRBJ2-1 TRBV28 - TGTGCCAGCAGTTTAATAGCCGGTGAGCAGTTCTTC CASSLIAGEQFF
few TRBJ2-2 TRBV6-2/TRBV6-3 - TGTGCCAGCAGTTCAAGGGGGAATACCGGGGAGCTGTTTTTT CASSSRGNTGELFF
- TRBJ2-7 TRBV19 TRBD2 TGTGCCAGTAGTAATCGGGGGGGCGTGGACGAGCAGTACTTC CASSNRGGVDEQYF
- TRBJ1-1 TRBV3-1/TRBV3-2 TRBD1 TGTGCCAGCAGCCACCTACAGGGGGTGAACACTGAAGCTTTCTTT CASSHLQGVNTEAFF
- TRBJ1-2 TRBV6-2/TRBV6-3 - TGTGCCAGCAGTTACCCGGGAAAAGCTAACTATGGCTACACCTTC CASSYPGKANYGYTF
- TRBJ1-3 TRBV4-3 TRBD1 TGCGCCAGCAGCCAGGACAGGACCAACTCTGGAAACACCATATATTTT CASSQDRTNSGNTIYF
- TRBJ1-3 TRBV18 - TGTGCCAGCTCAGATGCCAGCTCTGGAAACACCATATATTTT CASSDASSGNTIYF
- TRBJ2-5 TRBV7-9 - TGTGCCAGCAGCTTAGCGACAGGACGTGAGACCCAGTACTTC CASSLATGRETQYF
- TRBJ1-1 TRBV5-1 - TGCGCCAGCAGCCCGTCACAATATAGGGGGAACACTGAAGCTTTCTTT CASSPSQYRGNTEAFF
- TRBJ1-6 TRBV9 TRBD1 TGTGCCAGCAGCGAGGGGGACAGGGGGCTTGATTCACCCCTCCACTTT CASSEGDRGLDSPLHF
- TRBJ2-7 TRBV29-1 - TGCAGCGTTGGCCTCCGAGAGGCGGGACTGAACTACGAGCAGTACTTC CSVGLREAGLNYEQYF
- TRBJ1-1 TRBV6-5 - TGTGCCAGCAGTACTCAAGACTCTTCGGCTTTCTTT CASSTQDSSAFF
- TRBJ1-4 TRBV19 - TGTGCCAGTAGTCCCACAACGAGAGGAAAACTGTTTTTT CASSPTTRGKLFF
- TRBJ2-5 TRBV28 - TGTGCTAGTCGGCGGGTCCAAGAGACCCAGTACTTC CASRRVQETQYF
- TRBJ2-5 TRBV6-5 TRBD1 TGTGCCAGCAGCCCCCGGGACAGCCAAGAGACCCAGTACTTC CASSPRDSQETQYF
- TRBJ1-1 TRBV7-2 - TGTGCCAGCAGCTTCCCGGGACAATACACTGAAGCTTTCTTT CASSFPGQYTEAFF
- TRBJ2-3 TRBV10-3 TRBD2 TGTGCCATCAGCAGGTCTTCTACCGGGGGGGGAGCAGATACGCAGTATTTT CAISRSSTGGGADTQYF
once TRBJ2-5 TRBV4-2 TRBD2 TGTGCCAGCAGCCAAGATGGGACTAGCGGGGGGGCCGCAGAGACCCAGTACTTC CASSQDGTSGGAAETQYF
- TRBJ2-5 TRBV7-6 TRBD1 TGTGCCAGCAGCTCACCCCCGGACAGGCCGACCCAGTACTTC CASSSPPDRPTQYF
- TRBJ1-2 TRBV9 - TGTGCCAGCAGCGTAGGGGGCTTCTCGGGCTATGGCTACACCTTC CASSVGGFSGYGYTF
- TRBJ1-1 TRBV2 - TGTGCCAGCAGTGAAAGCGAACGGGGAGTTTTT CASSESERGVF
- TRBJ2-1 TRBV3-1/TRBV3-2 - TGTGCCAGCAGCCAAGATCTTGGAGATGTGCCGTACAATGAGCAGTTCTTC CASSQDLGDVPYNEQFF
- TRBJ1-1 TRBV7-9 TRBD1 TGTGCCAGCAGCCAACCAGGGGGAGGCACTGAAGCTTTCTTT CASSQPGGGTEAFF
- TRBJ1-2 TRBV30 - TGTGCCTGGAGTGGGAGTGTCTATGGCTACACCTTC CAWSGSVYGYTF
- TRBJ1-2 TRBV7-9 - TGTGCCAGCAGCTTAGGGGGCCGGGTAGCTGGCTACACCTTC CASSLGGRVAGYTF
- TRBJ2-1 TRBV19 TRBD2 TGTGCCAGTAGTATAGTAGCGGGGGGGCTCAATGAGCAGTTCTTC CASSIVAGGLNEQFF
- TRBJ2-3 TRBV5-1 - TGCGCCAGCAGCTTGCGTCAGGGGAGGGCAGATACGCAGTATTTT CASSLRQGRADTQYF
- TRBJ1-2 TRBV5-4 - TGTGCCAGCAGCTTATTGGGGGCAGATGGCTACACCTTC CASSLLGADGYTF
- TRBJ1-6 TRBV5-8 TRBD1 TGTGCCAGCAGCTCTCGACAGGGGCCCCGACCCCTCCACTTT CASSSRQGPRPLHF